These 15 T cell receptor beta chains were all obtained from the same sample, sequenced in a study of cytomegalovirus exposure and HLA in healthy donors (TCRdb year 2017). Receptor amplification or capture employed the immunoSEQ multiplex PCR assay. Not all clones reach the TCRdb copy of this immuneACCESS table, which keeps in-frame sequences only. Checked studies attribute under half of the gap to unresolved V genes and leave the rest unexplained. Present in this sample are about 220,000 clones, about 86% of which were seen just once. The biggest ten clones account for 2% to 3% of the sample. Material: PBMCs. Receptor source: a man younger than 30 in good health and CMV-seronegative.

J is TRBJ2-5 and V is TRBV7-8; D is unresolved. CDR1 is SGHVS, CDR2 FQNEAQ, per germline. This CDR3 has 15 amino acids. V was trimmed by 0 bases and J by 5 bases, leaving 13 bases between them. This CDR3 reads CASSLAKSWAETQYF. CDR3 DNA: TGTGCCAGCAGCTTAGCCAAGTCCTGGGCTGAGACCCAGTACTTC.

The rearrangement links TRBV11-2 to TRBJ2-5, with a weak D call TRBD2 (6 bases). V was clipped by 5 bases and J by 6 bases, with 22 bases between them. The CDR3 spans 16 residues. Germline V gene data show CDR1 as SGHAT and CDR2 as FQNNGV. CDR3 DNA sequence: TGTGCCAGCAGCACGCTCCGGGACTTCAAAGCAAAGACCCAGTACTTC. It codes for CASSTLRDFKAKTQYF. The variable domain in full, completed from reference TRBV11-2 and TRBJ2-5, reads EAGVAQSPRYKIIEKRQSVAFWCNPISGHATLYWYQQILGQGPKLLIQFQNNGVVDDSQLPKDRFSAERLKGVDSTLKIQPAKLEDSAVYLCASSTLRDFKAKTQYFGPGTRLLVL.

In nucleotides, the CDR3 is TGTGCCAGTAGTTTCGAGGTCAGGGGACCCTACGAGCAGTACTTC. Amino acids: CASSFEVRGPYEQYF. The V gene is TRBV19, the J gene TRBJ2-7; perhaps TRBD1 as D (6 bases). The germline V gene has CDR1 LNHDA and CDR2 SQIVND (reference sequence). V dropped 5 bases and J dropped 2 bases, with 16 bases sitting between them. This CDR3 is 15 amino acids long.

The gene calls are TRBV28 and TRBJ1-5; D call uncertain. The germline CDR1 and CDR2 sequences are MDHEN and SYDVKM. Trimming took 7 bases from V and 2 from J, leaving 6 bases between them. CDR3 length: 12 amino acids. Here the CDR3 reads CASNSGNQPQHF. In DNA, the CDR3 is TGTGCCAGCAATAGTGGCAATCAGCCCCAGCATTTT.

The V and J genes are TRBV5-1 and TRBJ2-1; TRBD2 matches at 8 bases. Trimming removed 0 bases from V and 1 base from J; junction bases left unmatched: 3. Germline lookup yields CDR1 SGHRS and CDR2 YFSETQ. CDR3 length: 16 residues. The CDR3 DNA sequence: TGCGCCAGCAGCTTGGCGGGAGGGAGATCCTACAATGAGCAGTTCTTC. Its translation is CASSLAGGRSYNEQFF.

The chain employs TRBV6-6 and TRBJ2-7; TRBD1 matches 8 bases. The CDR3 spans 14 residues. J was trimmed by 6 bases and V by 6 bases; bases with no gene match: 10. Per the germline V gene, CDR1 is MNHNY and CDR2 is SVGAGI (reference sequence). CDR3 sequence (DNA): TGTGCCAGCAGGATAACCACGACAGGGGTCGAGCAGTACTTC. It translates to CASRITTTGVEQYF.

The chain is built from TRBV19 and TRBJ1-3; D call uncertain. Germline V gene sequence: CDR1 LNHDA, CDR2 SQIVND (reference sequence). Trimming removed 3 bases at V and 2 bases at J, with 14 bases between. The CDR3 sequence is 16 residues long. The CDR3 nucleotides read TGTGCCAGTAGTATTAGTTTCGGAGGGCCTGGAAACACCATATATTTT. This gives the protein CASSISFGGPGNTIYF.

This sequence joins TRBV10-3 and TRBJ1-1; TRBD1 aligns across 7 bases. V gave up 6 bases and J gave up 7 bases; unmatched junction bases: 2. The CDR3 has 11 residues. CDR1 and CDR2 from the germline V gene are ENHRY and SYGVKD. In nucleotides, the CDR3 is TGTGCCATCAGGGGGGACAGTGAAGCTTTCTTT. Translation: CAIRGDSEAFF.

This clone was found once. The genes are TRBV6-5 and TRBJ2-7, with a tentative D call TRBD1 (6 bases). The V gene lost 2 bases and the J gene lost 2 bases, with 13 bases spanning the gap. Germline lookup yields CDR1 MNHEY and CDR2 SVGAGI. The CDR3 has 15 amino acids. This chain's CDR3 is CASSYRDTIAYEQYF. CDR3 nucleotides: TGTGCCAGCAGTTACCGGGACACCATCGCCTACGAGCAGTACTTC.

This clone was seen a single time. V gene TRBV19 combines with J gene TRBJ2-2, with unresolved D. V was cut by 5 bases and J by 4 bases, with 8 bases left in between. This CDR3 has 13 residues. Germline V gives CDR1 LNHDA, CDR2 SQIVND (reference sequence). The CDR3 here is CASSYSGTGELFF. The CDR3, as DNA: TGTGCCAGTAGTTATTCGGGCACCGGGGAGCTGTTTTTT.

This clone was counted a single time. V gene TRBV7-9 combines with J gene TRBJ1-1, with 7 bases lining up with TRBD1. Germline values: CDR1 SEHNR, CDR2 FQNEAQ (reference sequence). Trimming removed 4 bases from V and 4 bases from J; junction bases left unmatched: 6. The CDR3 is 14 residues long. CDR3 residues: CASSYRGESTEAFF. The CDR3 DNA sequence: TGTGCCAGCAGCTACAGGGGAGAGAGCACTGAAGCTTTCTTT.

The gene calls are TRBV18 and TRBJ2-7; D possibly corresponds to TRBD2 (6 bases). CDR1 is KGHSH, CDR2 LQKENI, per germline. Between the trimmed V and J ends, which lost 9 bases and 3 bases, there was a span of 12 bases. This CDR3 is built from 12 residues. This chain's CDR3 is CARGGFVYEQYF. DNA of the CDR3: TGTGCCAGGGGGGGTTTTGTCTACGAGCAGTACTTC. The full variable domain, its missing parts supplied by reference TRBV18 and TRBJ2-7, is NAGVMQNPRHLVRRRGQEARLRCSPMKGHSHVYWYRQLPEEGLKFMVYLQKENIIDESGMPKERFSAEFPKEGPSILRIQQVVRGDSAAYFCARGGFVYEQYFGPGTRLTVT.

The V and J genes are TRBV19 and TRBJ2-7; the match to TRBD2 covers 9 bases. With 6 bases clipped from V and 4 bases from J, the junction kept 10 bases outside the gene matches. From germline, CDR1 is LNHDA and CDR2 SQIVND (reference sequence). This CDR3 region has 15 residues. This chain's CDR3 is CASSHLAGMTYEQYF. The CDR3, as DNA: TGTGCCAGTAGCCACCTAGCGGGGATGACTTACGAGCAGTACTTC.

The V and J genes are TRBV28 and TRBJ2-7; 7 bases agree with TRBD1. Germline V lookup: CDR1 MDHEN, CDR2 SYDVKM. With V trimmed by 11 bases and J by 2 bases, 12 bases remained unmatched. The CDR3 has 14 amino acids. Here the CDR3 reads CAGIHRGQTYEQYF. For the CDR3, the DNA is TGTGCCGGGATCCACAGGGGCCAAACCTACGAGCAGTACTTC.

V and J are TRBV7-2 and TRBJ2-5; tentative D call: TRBD2 (7 bases). V shed 4 bases and J shed 1 base, with 13 bases lying between them. The CDR3 consists of 15 residues. Looked up from germline, CDR1 is SGHTA and CDR2 is FQGNSA. The CDR3 DNA follows: TGTGCCAGCAGCTCCCAAGGGGGGGCCCAAGAGACCCAGTACTTC. Translated: CASSSQGGAQETQYF.